Presented here are 24 T cell receptor beta chains from one specimen sequenced in a study of blood T cell repertoires in COVID-19. The table came from immunoSEQ multiplex PCR; TCRdb's copy has only in-frame clones and leaves some out. The data hold 100,000 to 150,000 clones, with 86% observed a single time. Input material: peripheral blood. The source is a human donor in a cohort sampled during active COVID-19.

V gene TRBV4-3 combines with J gene TRBJ2-2; tentative D call: TRBD1 (8 bases). Germline assignment: CDR1 LGHNA and CDR2 YSLEER. CDR3 length equals 17 residues. Trimming took 3 bases from V and 3 from J, leaving 17 bases between them. Here the CDR3 DNA reads TGCGCCAGCAGCCAGTACTCACAGGGGGGGGACACCGGGGAGCTGTTTTTT. Residues: CASSQYSQGGDTGELFF.

The chain carries TRBV5-1 and TRBJ2-1; D unresolved. Trimming took 4 bases from V and 10 from J, leaving 9 bases between them. The germline V gene has CDR1 SGHRS and CDR2 YFSETQ. The CDR3 covers 11 residues. CDR3 DNA: TGCGCCAGCAGCACTGGGCCCGAGCAGTTCTTC. Protein sequence: CASSTGPEQFF. The whole variable domain, filled in from reference TRBV5-1 and TRBJ2-1, reads KAGVTQTPRYLIKTRGQQVTLSCSPISGHRSVSWYQQTPGQGLQFLFEYFSETQRNKGNFPGRFSGRQFSNSRSEMNVSTLELGDSALYLCASSTGPEQFFGPGTRLTVL.

This chain joins TRBV5-1 and TRBJ1-3, with 8 bases aligning to TRBD1. The CDR3 runs to 20 residues. Trimming at V came to 4 bases and at J to 0 bases, leaving 18 bases not matched to a gene. CDR1 SGHRS and CDR2 YFSETQ come from the germline V gene. The CDR3 nucleotides read TGCGCCAGCAGCCCAACCGGGACAGGTGCTATGAGACGCTCTGGAAACACCATATATTTT. The encoded protein is CASSPTGTGAMRRSGNTIYF.

This clone was seen just once. The gene calls are TRBV5-8 and TRBJ1-3; perhaps TRBD1 as D (6 bases). This CDR3 spans 16 amino acids. Between the trimmed V and J ends, which lost 1 base and 0 bases, there was a span of 11 bases. CDR1 is SGHTS and CDR2 is YDEGEE in the germline V gene. CDR3 nucleotide sequence: TGTGCCAGCAGCTTGCCAGGGGTGAGCTCTGGAAACACCATATATTTT. Amino acids: CASSLPGVSSGNTIYF.

CDR3 region: CASSLSYSLSGTARNGYTF. The CDR3 bases are TGTGCCAGCAGTTTATCATATTCACTCTCCGGGACAGCGAGGAATGGCTACACCTTC. The J gene is TRBJ1-2, the V gene TRBV27, with TRBD1 matching 7 bases. The CDR3 loop spans 19 amino acids. The J segment lost 6 bases and the V segment lost 0 bases, leaving 19 bases of the junction unmatched. Germline values: CDR1 MNHEY, CDR2 SMNVEV (reference sequence).

The chain links TRBV11-3 to TRBJ2-3; 7 bases map to TRBD1. This CDR3 has 14 amino acids. In germline, CDR1 is SGHNT, CDR2 YENEEA. V shed 6 bases, J shed 3 bases, and the junction held 6 bases outside the gene matches. CDR3 in amino acids: CASRKGARTDTQYF. Written as DNA, the CDR3 is TGTGCCAGCAGGAAGGGGGCGCGGACAGATACGCAGTATTTT.

The chain employs TRBV18 and TRBJ1-3; 8 nucleotides line up with TRBD1. V shed 4 bases and J 4 bases; nucleotides not matched to a gene: 6. Looked up from germline, CDR1 is KGHSH and CDR2 is LQKENI. The CDR3 is 15 amino acids. The DNA of the CDR3 is TGTGCCAGCTCACGGAACAGGGGGTCCGGAAACACCATATATTTT. Translated, it gives CASSRNRGSGNTIYF.

The chain employs TRBV10-1 and TRBJ2-5; 12 bases are a match to TRBD2. Per the germline V gene, CDR1 is WNHNN and CDR2 is SYGVQD (reference sequence). V lost 4 bases to trimming and J lost 1 base; unmatched junction nucleotides: 1. There are 15 residues in the CDR3. CDR3 coding DNA: TGCGCCAGCAGTGCTAGCGGGAGGGCCCAAGAGACCCAGTACTTC. Protein: CASSASGRAQETQYF.

The CDR3 DNA sequence: TGTGCCAGCAGTTATTCGGAGGCAGGGGGTAGCGGGAGGGACACAGATACGCAGTATTTT. Translation gives CASSYSEAGGSGRDTDTQYF. The chain couples TRBV6-9 to TRBJ2-3, with TRBD2 matching 11 bases. V gave up 0 bases and J gave up 2 bases; unmatched junction bases: 13. CDR3 size: 20 residues. The V gene's germline CDR1 is MNHGY and CDR2 SVAAGI.

This clone was found a few times. This chain links TRBV6-1 with TRBJ2-7, with 11 nucleotides matching TRBD2. V lost 3 bases, J lost 2 bases, and 0 bases stayed unmatched. Germline-derived CDR1 and CDR2 are MNHNS and SASEGT. The CDR3 covers 14 residues. The DNA for the CDR3 is TGTGCCAGCAGTGAGACTAGCGGGGCCTACGAGCAGTACTTC. Translating it yields CASSETSGAYEQYF.

The genes are TRBV5-1 and TRBJ1-4; 9 bases line up with TRBD1. Trimming took 3 bases from V and 8 from J; bases not matched to a gene: 8. Germline CDR1 reads SGHRS; CDR2 reads YFSETQ. The CDR3 is made up of 15 amino acids. CDR3 loop: CASSSTGQGGEKLFF. DNA of the CDR3: TGCGCCAGCAGCTCCACGGGACAGGGAGGCGAAAAACTGTTTTTT.

The gene calls are TRBV9 and TRBJ1-6; perhaps TRBD1 as D (6 bases). Germline V lookup: CDR1 SGDLS, CDR2 YYNGEE. Trimming took off 3 bases at V and 10 bases at J, with 20 bases between the two ends. There are 16 residues in the CDR3. The CDR3 nucleotides read TGTGCCAGCAGCGAGGGGGTTGGCAGGGGAGAATCACCCCTCCACTTT. Amino acids: CASSEGVGRGESPLHF.

V usage is TRBV5-1 and J usage is TRBJ2-2; D might be TRBD1 (5 bases). The germline V gene encodes CDR1 SGHRS and CDR2 YFSETQ. The V end was cut by 0 bases, the J end by 6 bases, with 12 bases between. The CDR3 loop spans 15 amino acids. In nucleotides, the CDR3 is TGCGCCAGCAGCTTGGGGCAGGGTAGGGCCGGGGAGCTGTTTTTT. It codes for CASSLGQGRAGELFF. The full variable domain, in which reference TRBV5-1 and TRBJ2-2 provide the parts outside the CDR3, is KAGVTQTPRYLIKTRGQQVTLSCSPISGHRSVSWYQQTPGQGLQFLFEYFSETQRNKGNFPGRFSGRQFSNSRSEMNVSTLELGDSALYLCASSLGQGRAGELFFGEGSRLTVL.

There are a few counts of this clone. This CDR3 is CSASSGLQNTEAFF. The CDR3 DNA sequence: TGCAGTGCTAGTTCTGGACTCCAGAACACTGAAGCTTTCTTT. The chain is built from TRBV20-1 and TRBJ1-1; D unclear. Germline V CDR1 and CDR2: DFQATT, SNEGSKA (reference sequence). The V end was cut by 3 bases, the J end by 1 base, with 12 bases between. There are 14 residues in the CDR3.

The DNA for the CDR3 is TGTGCCAGCAGCTGGGGCGGGAGCTCCTACGAGCAGTACTTC. Residues: CASSWGGSSYEQYF. V is TRBV11-3 and J is TRBJ2-7; 7 nucleotides match TRBD2. CDR1 and CDR2 from the germline V gene are SGHNT and YENEEA. V lost 4 bases and J lost 0; bases outside the gene matches: 3. This CDR3 has 14 residues.

The chain employs TRBV5-4 and TRBJ2-5; 11 bases map to TRBD2. The CDR3 runs 15 residues. The germline V gene encodes CDR1 SGHNT and CDR2 YYREEE (reference sequence). J lost 2 bases, V lost 10 bases, and 10 bases had no gene match. The CDR3 DNA reads TGTGCCTGGAAGCGACTAGCGGGAACGCAAGAGACCCAGTACTTC. Translated, it gives CAWKRLAGTQETQYF.

This clone appeared a single time. V is TRBV7-9 and J is TRBJ2-5, with a possible D match to TRBD2 (5 bases). V lost 3 bases, J lost 5 bases, and 7 bases lay in between. The CDR3 has 12 amino acids. Germline V CDR1 and CDR2: SEHNR, FQNEAQ (reference sequence). The CDR3 coding sequence is TGTGCCAGCAGCTTCACGGGGGAGACCCAGTACTTC. Protein: CASSFTGETQYF.

The chain links TRBV18 to TRBJ1-1; D may be TRBD1 (5 bases). This CDR3 is 14 amino acids long. Germline V lookup: CDR1 KGHSH, CDR2 LQKENI. The V end was cut by 4 bases, the J end by 0 bases, with 9 bases between. The CDR3, as DNA: TGTGCCAGCTCACAAGACAGACTGAACACTGAAGCTTTCTTT. Its translation is CASSQDRLNTEAFF.

This clone was recorded once. CDR3 bases: TGTGCCAGCAATATCTACGAGCAGTACTTC. Its protein product is CASNIYEQYF. The rearrangement uses TRBV6-5 and TRBJ2-7, with D uncertain. This CDR3 comprises 10 residues. Germline V CDR1 and CDR2: MNHEY, SVGAGI. The V end lost 7 bases, the J end lost 3 bases, and 4 bases lay between the germline ends.

The chain joins TRBV2 to TRBJ2-1; TRBD2 agrees at 8 bases. Unmatched junction bases numbered 13, after V lost 8 bases and J lost 7 bases. The CDR3 contains 15 residues. Germline CDR1 reads SNHLY; CDR2 reads FYNNEI. The CDR3 DNA is TGTGCCAGCCTCCCAGGCACTAGCGGAATGAATGAGCAGTTCTTC. It encodes CASLPGTSGMNEQFF.

V gene TRBV19 combines with J gene TRBJ2-1, with a tentative D call TRBD2 (6 bases). The V and J ends lost 6 bases and 7 bases respectively, with 16 bases between them. The CDR3 spans 14 residues. CDR1 LNHDA and CDR2 SQIVND come from the germline V gene (reference sequence). The CDR3 DNA sequence: TGTGCCAGTAGGGACCAGGGACTGACGAATGAGCAGTTCTTC. As protein: CASRDQGLTNEQFF. Complete variable domain (other parts from reference TRBV19 and TRBJ2-1): DGGITQSPKYLFRKEGQNVTLSCEQNLNHDAMYWYRQDPGQGLRLIYYSQIVNDFQKGDIAEGYSVSREKKESFPLTVTSAQKNPTAFYLCASRDQGLTNEQFFGPGTRLTVL.

V and J are TRBV7-9 and TRBJ2-7; D possibly corresponds to TRBD2 (5 bases). Per germline, CDR1 SEHNR and CDR2 FQNEAQ (reference sequence). CDR3 length equals 15 residues. V gave up 5 bases and J gave up 6 bases, with 20 bases separating them. The CDR3: CASSAMRTARSEQYF. The CDR3 DNA is TGTGCCAGCAGCGCCATGAGGACTGCGCGCAGCGAGCAGTACTTC.

The V and J genes are TRBV27 and TRBJ1-5; 8 bases map to TRBD1. The length of the CDR3 is 15 residues. Losses at the gene ends were 5 bases for V and 1 base for J; bases not matched to a gene: 4. Per germline, CDR1 MNHEY and CDR2 SMNVEV (reference sequence). DNA of the CDR3: TGTGCCAGCAGTAAAAGACAGGGGAGCAATCAGCCCCAGCATTTT. Translation: CASSKRQGSNQPQHF.

This chain links TRBV10-3 with TRBJ1-5, with TRBD1 matching 7 bases. The CDR3 sequence is 15 residues long. Germline CDR1 ENHRY, CDR2 SYGVKD. With V trimmed by 3 bases and J by 2 bases, 4 bases remained unmatched. The CDR3 reads CAISDHGQGNQPQHF. CDR3 DNA: TGTGCCATCAGTGACCACGGACAGGGCAATCAGCCCCAGCATTTT.